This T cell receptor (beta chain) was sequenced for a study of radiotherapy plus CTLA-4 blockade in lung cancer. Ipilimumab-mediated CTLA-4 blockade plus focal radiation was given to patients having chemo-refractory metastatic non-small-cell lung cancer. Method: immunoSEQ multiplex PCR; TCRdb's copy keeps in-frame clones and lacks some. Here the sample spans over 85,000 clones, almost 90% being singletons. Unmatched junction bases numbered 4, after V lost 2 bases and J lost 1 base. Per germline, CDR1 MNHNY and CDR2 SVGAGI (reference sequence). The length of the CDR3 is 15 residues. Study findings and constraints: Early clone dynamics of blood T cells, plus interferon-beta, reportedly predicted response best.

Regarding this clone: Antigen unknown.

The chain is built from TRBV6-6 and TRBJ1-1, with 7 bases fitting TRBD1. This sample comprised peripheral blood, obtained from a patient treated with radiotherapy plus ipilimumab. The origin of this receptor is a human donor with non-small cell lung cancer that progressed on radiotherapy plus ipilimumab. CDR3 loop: CASSYAGQRNTEAFF. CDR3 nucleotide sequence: TGTGCCAGCAGTTACGCGGGACAGAGGAACACTGAAGCTTTCTTT.